A selection of T cell receptor beta chains follows, all from one sample in a study of control samples from healthy donors and cancer patients. The table came from immunoSEQ multiplex PCR; TCRdb's copy has only in-frame clones and leaves some out. Among around 180,000 clones, approximately 91% were seen once, and the ten largest hold 2%. Specimen: blood. The receptors come from a woman between 40 and 55 years old in good health. Both conserved end residues are part of each CDR3.

TRBJ1-2,16,TRBV7-2,CASSLARGISNYGYTF
TRBJ1-4,15,TRBV3-1/TRBV3-2,CASSRADRDAEKLFF
TRBJ1-1,11,TRBV10-3,CAIAANTEAFF
TRBJ1-4,14,TRBV11-2,CASSLETGAEKLFF
TRBJ2-5,19,TRBV4-1,CASSQVPQASGDHQETQYF
TRBJ1-2,15,TRBV6-5,CASSYTGLNNYGYTF
TRBJ1-3,16,TRBV5-1,CASSWADRSSGNTIYF
TRBJ1-5,13,TRBV11-2,CASSLQGDQPQHF
TRBJ2-2,19,TRBV7-2,CASSPIGLAGVTITGELFF
TRBJ2-5,14,TRBV4-2,CASSSKVTPETQYF
TRBJ1-6,14,TRBV5-6,CASSWTNNNSPLHF
TRBJ1-1,14,TRBV5-1,CASSLMPGTTEAFF
TRBJ2-1,16,TRBV7-9,CASSLAKATLDNEQFF
TRBJ1-1,13,TRBV7-9,CASSPYGGVVVNF
TRBJ1-1,11,TRBV2,CASRGYTEAFF
TRBJ2-1,17,TRBV12-5,CASGLALAGGLYNEQFF
TRBJ1-1,13,TRBV29-1,CSVEGRLATEAFF
TRBJ2-6,17,TRBV19,CASSDQLVKTGANVLTF
TRBJ2-3,17,TRBV10-3,CAISARDRSSSTDTQYF
TRBJ2-1,14,TRBV2,CASSENRGGNEQFF
TRBJ2-7,14,TRBV4-1,CASSPSASSYEQYF
TRBJ2-7,14,TRBV10-3,CAIRNRGESYEQYF
TRBJ2-1,15,TRBV5-1,CASARGQGAYNEQFF
TRBJ1-1,16,TRBV2,CASRPTVGGMNTEAFF
TRBJ2-1,15,TRBV19,CASSRGSRGYNEQFF
TRBJ1-3,15,TRBV18,CASSPPLLPGNTIYF
TRBJ1-2,17,TRBV10-2,CASSESKLGDRRYGYTF
TRBJ1-3,13,TRBV7-8,CASSPRVFNTIYF
TRBJ2-1,15,TRBV3-1/TRBV3-2,CASSHTGTAYNEQFF